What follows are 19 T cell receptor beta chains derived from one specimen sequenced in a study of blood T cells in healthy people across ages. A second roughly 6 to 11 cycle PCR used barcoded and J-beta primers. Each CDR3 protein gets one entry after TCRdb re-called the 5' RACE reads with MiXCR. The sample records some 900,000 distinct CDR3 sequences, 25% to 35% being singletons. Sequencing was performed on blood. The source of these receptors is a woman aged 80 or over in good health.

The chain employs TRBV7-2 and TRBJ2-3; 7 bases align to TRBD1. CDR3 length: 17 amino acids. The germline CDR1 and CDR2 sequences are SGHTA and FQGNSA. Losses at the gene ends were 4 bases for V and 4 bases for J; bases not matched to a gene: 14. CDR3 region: CASSSRRPGQVADTQYF. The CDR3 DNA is TGTGCCAGCAGCTCCCGCCGCCCAGGACAGGTTGCAGATACGCAGTATTTT.

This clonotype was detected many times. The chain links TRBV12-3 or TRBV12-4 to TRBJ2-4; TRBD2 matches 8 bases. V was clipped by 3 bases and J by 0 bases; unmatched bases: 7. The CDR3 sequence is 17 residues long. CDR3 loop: CASSLGGTSPAKNIQYF. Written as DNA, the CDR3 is TGTGCCAGCAGTTTGGGGGGGACTAGTCCAGCCAAAAACATTCAGTACTTC.

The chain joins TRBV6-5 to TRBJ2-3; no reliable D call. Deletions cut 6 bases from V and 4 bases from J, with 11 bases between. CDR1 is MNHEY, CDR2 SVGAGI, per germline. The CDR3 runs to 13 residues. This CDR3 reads CASRSGHPDTQYF. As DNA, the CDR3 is TGTGCCAGCAGGTCGGGCCATCCAGATACGCAGTATTTT.

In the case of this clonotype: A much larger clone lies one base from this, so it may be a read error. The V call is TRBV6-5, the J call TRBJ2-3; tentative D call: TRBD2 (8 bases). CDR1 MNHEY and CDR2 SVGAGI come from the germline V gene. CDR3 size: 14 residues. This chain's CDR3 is CASKMGLGTDTRYF. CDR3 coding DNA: TGTGCCAGCAAAATGGGACTAGGGACAGATACGCGGTATTTT.

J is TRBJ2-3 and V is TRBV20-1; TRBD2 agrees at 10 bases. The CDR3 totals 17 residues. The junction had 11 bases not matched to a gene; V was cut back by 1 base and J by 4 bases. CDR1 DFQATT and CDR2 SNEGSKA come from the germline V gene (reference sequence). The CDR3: CSARGAGGASGPDTQYF. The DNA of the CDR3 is TGCAGTGCTAGAGGAGCGGGGGGGGCCTCGGGGCCAGATACGCAGTATTTT.

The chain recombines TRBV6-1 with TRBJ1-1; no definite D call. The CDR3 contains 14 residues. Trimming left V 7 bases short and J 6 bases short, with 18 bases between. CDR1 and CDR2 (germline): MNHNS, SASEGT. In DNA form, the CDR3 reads TGTGCCAGCATCCCCGAAGTGGGCCGGGCTGAAGCTTTCTTT. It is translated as CASIPEVGRAEAFF.

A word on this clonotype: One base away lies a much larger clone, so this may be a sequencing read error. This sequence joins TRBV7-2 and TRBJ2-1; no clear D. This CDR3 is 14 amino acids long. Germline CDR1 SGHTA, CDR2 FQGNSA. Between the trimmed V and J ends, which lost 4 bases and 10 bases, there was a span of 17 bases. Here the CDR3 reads CASSSVSSSYEQFF. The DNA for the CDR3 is TGTGCCAGCAGCTCCGTTAGCAGCTCCTACGAGCAGTTCTTC.

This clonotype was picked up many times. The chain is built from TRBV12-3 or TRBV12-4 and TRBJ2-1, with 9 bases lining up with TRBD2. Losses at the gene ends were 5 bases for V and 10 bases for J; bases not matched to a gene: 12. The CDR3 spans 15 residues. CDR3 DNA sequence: TGTGCCAGCAGTCGTCCAGCGGGAGGCTACAGGGAGCAGTTCTTC. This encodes CASSRPAGGYREQFF.

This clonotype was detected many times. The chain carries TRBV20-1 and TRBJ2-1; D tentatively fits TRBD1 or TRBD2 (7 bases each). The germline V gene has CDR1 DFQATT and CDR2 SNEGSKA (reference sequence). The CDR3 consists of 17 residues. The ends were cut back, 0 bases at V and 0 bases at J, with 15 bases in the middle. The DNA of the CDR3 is TGCAGTGCTAGAGATCGGGGGGACAGTTTCTCCTACAATGAGCAGTTCTTC. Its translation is CSARDRGDSFSYNEQFF.

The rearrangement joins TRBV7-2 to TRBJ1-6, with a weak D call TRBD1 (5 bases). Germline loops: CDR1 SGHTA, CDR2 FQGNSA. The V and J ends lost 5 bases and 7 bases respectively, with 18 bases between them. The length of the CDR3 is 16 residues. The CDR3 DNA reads TGTGCCAGCAGCCGGCGGCAGGCGGGGGTCAATTCACCCCTCCACTTT. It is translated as CASSRRQAGVNSPLHF.

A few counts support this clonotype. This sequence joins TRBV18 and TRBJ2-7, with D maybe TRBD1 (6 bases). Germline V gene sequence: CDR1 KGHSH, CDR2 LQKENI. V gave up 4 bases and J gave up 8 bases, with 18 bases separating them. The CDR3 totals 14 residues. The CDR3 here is CASSLRQERLQQYF. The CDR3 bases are TGTGCCAGCTCACTCCGACAGGAACGTTTACAGCAGTACTTC.

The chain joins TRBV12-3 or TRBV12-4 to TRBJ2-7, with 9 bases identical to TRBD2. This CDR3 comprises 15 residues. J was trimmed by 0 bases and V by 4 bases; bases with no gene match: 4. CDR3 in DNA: TGTGCCAGCAGTTCAGTGACTAGCGGCTCCTACGAGCAGTACTTC. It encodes CASSSVTSGSYEQYF.

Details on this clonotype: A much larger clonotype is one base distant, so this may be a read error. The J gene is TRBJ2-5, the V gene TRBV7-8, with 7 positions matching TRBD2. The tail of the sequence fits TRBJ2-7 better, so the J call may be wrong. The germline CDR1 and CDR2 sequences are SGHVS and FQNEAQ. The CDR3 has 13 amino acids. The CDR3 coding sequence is TGTGCCAGCAGCTCACTAGCGAGGTACGAGCAGTACTTC. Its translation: CASSSLARYEQYF.

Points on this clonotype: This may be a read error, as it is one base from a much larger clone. The CDR3: CASSQPGLSDTQYF. The CDR3 region has the DNA TGTGCCAGCAGCCAGCCGGGGCTGTCGGATACGCAGTATTTT. This chain connects TRBV6-2 or TRBV6-3 to TRBJ2-3; D may be TRBD1 or TRBD2 (5 bases each). V was shortened by 6 bases and J by 6 bases, with 16 bases between the two germline ends. The CDR3 spans 14 residues. Germline-derived CDR1 and CDR2 are MNHEY and SVGEGT.

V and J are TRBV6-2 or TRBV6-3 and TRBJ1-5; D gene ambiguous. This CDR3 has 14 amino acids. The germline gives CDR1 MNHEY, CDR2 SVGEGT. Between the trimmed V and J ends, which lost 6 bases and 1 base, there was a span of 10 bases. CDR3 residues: CASSPQSSNQPQHF. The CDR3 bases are TGTGCCAGCAGCCCTCAGAGCAGCAATCAGCCCCAGCATTTT.

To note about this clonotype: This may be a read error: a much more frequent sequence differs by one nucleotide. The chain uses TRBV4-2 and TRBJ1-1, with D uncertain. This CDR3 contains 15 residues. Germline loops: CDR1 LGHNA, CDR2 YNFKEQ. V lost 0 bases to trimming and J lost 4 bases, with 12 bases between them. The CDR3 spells CASSQDSGMSTEAFF. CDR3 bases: TGTGCCAGCAGCCAAGATTCAGGCATGAGCACTGAAGCTTTCTTT.

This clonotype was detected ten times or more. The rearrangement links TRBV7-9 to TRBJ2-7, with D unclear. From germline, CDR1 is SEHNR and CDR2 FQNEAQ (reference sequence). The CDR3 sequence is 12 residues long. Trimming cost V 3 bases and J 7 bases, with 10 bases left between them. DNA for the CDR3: TGTGCCAGCAGCTTTGAGGTGAAAGAGCAGTACTTC. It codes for CASSFEVKEQYF.

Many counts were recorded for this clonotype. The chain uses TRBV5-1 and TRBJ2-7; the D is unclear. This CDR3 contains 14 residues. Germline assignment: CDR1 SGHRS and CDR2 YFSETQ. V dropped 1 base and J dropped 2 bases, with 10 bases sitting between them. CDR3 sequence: CASSLIGPPYEQYF. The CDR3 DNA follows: TGCGCCAGCAGCTTGATTGGACCCCCCTACGAGCAGTACTTC. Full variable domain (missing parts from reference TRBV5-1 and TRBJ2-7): KAGVTQTPRYLIKTRGQQVTLSCSPISGHRSVSWYQQTPGQGLQFLFEYFSETQRNKGNFPGRFSGRQFSNSRSEMNVSTLELGDSALYLCASSLIGPPYEQYFGPGTRLTVT.

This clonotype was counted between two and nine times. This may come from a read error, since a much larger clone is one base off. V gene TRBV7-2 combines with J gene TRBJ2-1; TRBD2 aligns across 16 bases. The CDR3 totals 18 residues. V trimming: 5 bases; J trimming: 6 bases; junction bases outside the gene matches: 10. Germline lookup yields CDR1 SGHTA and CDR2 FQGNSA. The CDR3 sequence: CASSPRGLAGGRANEQFF. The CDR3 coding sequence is TGTGCCAGCAGCCCCCGGGGACTAGCGGGGGGGCGTGCCAATGAGCAGTTCTTC.